This T cell receptor beta chain appears in the sequencing data of a study of blood T cell repertoires in COVID-19. The V end was cut by 5 bases, the J end by 11 bases, with 27 bases between. This CDR3 region has 16 residues. Germline lookup yields CDR1 MGHDK and CDR2 SYGVNS. The method was immunoSEQ multiplex PCR; TCRdb's version includes in-frame clones alone and lacks a portion of them. The sample carries about 88,000 clones, less than 95% recorded once. This chain connects TRBV25-1 to TRBJ1-1; D is unclear. The specimen sequenced was peripheral blood. This TCR came from a young man with COVID-19, enrolled during active disease. CDR3 coding DNA: TGTGCCAGCAGTCCGGCTAGAGGTGGAGGGAGAATTTGGGCTTTCTTT. It codes for CASSPARGGGRIWAFF.